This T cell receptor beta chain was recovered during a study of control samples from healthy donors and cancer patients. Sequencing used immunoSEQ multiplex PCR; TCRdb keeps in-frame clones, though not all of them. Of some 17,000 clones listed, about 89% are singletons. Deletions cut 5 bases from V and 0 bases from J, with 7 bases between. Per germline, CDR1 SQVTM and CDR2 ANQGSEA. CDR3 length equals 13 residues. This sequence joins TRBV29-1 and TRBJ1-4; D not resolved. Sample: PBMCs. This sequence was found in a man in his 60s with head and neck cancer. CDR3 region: CSVWAATNEKLFF. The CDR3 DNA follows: TGCAGCGTTTGGGCTGCAACTAATGAAAAACTGTTTTTT. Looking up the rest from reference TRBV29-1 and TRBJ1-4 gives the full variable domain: SAVISQKPSRDICQRGTSLTIQCQVDSQVTMMFWYRQQPGQSLTLIATANQGSEATYESGFVIDKFPISRPNLTFSTLTVSNMSPEDSSIYLCSVWAATNEKLFFGSGTQLSVL.